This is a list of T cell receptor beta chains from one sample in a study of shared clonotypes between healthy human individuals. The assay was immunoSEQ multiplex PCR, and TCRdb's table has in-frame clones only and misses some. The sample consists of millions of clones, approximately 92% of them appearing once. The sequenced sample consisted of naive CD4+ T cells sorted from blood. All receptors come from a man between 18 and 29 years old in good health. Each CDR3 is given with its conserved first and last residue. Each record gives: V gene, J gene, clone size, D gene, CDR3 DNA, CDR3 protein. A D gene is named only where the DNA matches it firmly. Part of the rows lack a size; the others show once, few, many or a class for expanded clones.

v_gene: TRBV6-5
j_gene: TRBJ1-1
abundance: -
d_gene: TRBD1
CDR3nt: TGTGCCAGCAGGTCAACAGGGGGCCGGCTCACTGAAGCTTTCTTT
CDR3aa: CASRSTGGRLTEAFF

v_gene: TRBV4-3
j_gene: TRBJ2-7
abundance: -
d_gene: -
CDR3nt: TGCGCCAGCAGCCAAGAGGTCCCGAAGAGTACTTCCTACGAGCAGTACTTC
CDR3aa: CASSQEVPKSTSYEQYF

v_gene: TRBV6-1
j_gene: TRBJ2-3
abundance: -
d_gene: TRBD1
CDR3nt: TGTGCCAGCAGTGGGCCGAGACAGGGTTTAACAGATACGCAGTATTTT
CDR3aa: CASSGPRQGLTDTQYF

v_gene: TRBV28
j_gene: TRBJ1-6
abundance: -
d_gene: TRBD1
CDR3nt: TGTGCCAGCAGACCACAGGGGACCATTCCCCTCCACTTT
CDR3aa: CASRPQGTIPLHF

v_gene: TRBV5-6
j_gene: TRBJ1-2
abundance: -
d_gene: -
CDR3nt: TGTGCCAGCACCGGGCAGGGATTTAACTATGGCTACACCTTC
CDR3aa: CASTGQGFNYGYTF

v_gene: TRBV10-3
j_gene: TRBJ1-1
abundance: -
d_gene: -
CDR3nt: TGTGCCATCACCCTAGGGCCCACTACTGAAGCTTTCTTT
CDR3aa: CAITLGPTTEAFF

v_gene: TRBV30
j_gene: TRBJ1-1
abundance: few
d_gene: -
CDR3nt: TGTGCCTGGACAGGGATCGGCACTGAAGCTTTCTTT
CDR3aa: CAWTGIGTEAFF

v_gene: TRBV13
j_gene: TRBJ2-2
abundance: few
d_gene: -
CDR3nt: TGTGCCAGCAGCTTATACACCGGGGAGCTGTTTTTT
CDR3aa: CASSLYTGELFF

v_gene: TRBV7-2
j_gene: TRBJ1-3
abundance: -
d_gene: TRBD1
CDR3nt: TGTGCCAGCGGAATAAGACAGGGACGATCTGCAGGAAACACCATATATTTT
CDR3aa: CASGIRQGRSAGNTIYF

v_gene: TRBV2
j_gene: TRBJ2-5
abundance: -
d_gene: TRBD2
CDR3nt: TGTGCCAGCAGTGGGGAGGGCCGGGAGACCCAGTACTTC
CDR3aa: CASSGEGRETQYF

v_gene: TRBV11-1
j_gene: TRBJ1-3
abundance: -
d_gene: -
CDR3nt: TGTGCCAGCACCCAGGACTCCCGCTCTGGAAACACCATATATTTT
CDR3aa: CASTQDSRSGNTIYF

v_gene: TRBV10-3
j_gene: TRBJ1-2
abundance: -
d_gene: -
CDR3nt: TGTGCCATCAGTGAGTCGAAGATTGCCTATGGCTACACCTTC
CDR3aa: CAISESKIAYGYTF

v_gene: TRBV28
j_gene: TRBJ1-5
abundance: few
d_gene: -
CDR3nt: TGTGCCAGCAGTATATACAGGGTGGTGGGTCAGCCCCAGCATTTT
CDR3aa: CASSIYRVVGQPQHF

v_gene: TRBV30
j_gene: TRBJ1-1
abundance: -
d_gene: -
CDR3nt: TGTGCCTTCTTGGACCGAGGCGCTGAAGCTTTCTTT
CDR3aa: CAFLDRGAEAFF

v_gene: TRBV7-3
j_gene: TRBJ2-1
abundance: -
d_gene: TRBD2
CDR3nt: TGTGCCAGCAGCCCCACGGGGACTAGCGGGGGTAATGAGCAGTTCTTC
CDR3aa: CASSPTGTSGGNEQFF

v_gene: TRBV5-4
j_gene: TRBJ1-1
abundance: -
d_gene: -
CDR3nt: TGTGCCAGCAGCTTGGCCGGGAGGGGAGGGAGCACTGAAGCTTTCTTT
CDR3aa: CASSLAGRGGSTEAFF

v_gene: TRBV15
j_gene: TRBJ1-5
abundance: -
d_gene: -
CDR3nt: TGTGCCACCAGCAGAGATAAGGGCAATCAGCCCCAGCATTTT
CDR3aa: CATSRDKGNQPQHF

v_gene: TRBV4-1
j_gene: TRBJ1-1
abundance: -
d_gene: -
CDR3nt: TGCGCCAGCAGCCAAGATCCACGCTCCGACACTGAAGCTTTCTTT
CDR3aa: CASSQDPRSDTEAFF

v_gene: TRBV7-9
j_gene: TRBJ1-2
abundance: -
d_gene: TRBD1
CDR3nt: TGTGCCAGCAGCCAAAAAGACAGGGGAGGTGACTATGGCTACACCTTC
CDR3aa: CASSQKDRGGDYGYTF

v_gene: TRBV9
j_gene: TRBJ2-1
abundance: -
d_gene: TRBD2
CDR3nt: TGTGCCAGCAGCCCAAGACTAGCGTTTTACAATGAGCAGTTCTTC
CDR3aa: CASSPRLAFYNEQFF

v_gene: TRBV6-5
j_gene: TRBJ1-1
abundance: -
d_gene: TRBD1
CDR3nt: TGTGCCAGCAGTCCACCGAGGGGGCCCGCTTTCTTT
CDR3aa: CASSPPRGPAFF

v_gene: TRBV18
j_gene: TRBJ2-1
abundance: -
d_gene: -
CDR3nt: TGTGCCAGCTCACCGGGTTACAATGAGCAGTTCTTC
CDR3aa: CASSPGYNEQFF

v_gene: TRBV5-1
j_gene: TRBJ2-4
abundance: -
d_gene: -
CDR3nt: TGCGCCAGCAGCCACGAGGGTGATGTCAAAAACATTCAGTACTTC
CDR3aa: CASSHEGDVKNIQYF

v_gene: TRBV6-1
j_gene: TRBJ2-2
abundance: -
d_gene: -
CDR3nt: TGTGCCAGCACATTGGCAGGGAAAGGGGGGGAGCTGTTTTTT
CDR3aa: CASTLAGKGGELFF